This T cell receptor beta chain was sequenced during a study of shared clonotypes between healthy human individuals. Generated by immunoSEQ multiplex PCR, the TCRdb table keeps only in-frame clones and is missing some. The data show 950,000 to 1,300,000 clones, 65% to 75% seen once. This clone was picked up a small number of times. Germline CDR1 is MNHNS and CDR2 is SASEGT. The V end was cut by 6 bases, the J end by 2 bases, with 11 bases between. The CDR3 is made up of 15 amino acids. The source of this sequence is a man between 18 and 35 years old in good health. The chain is built from TRBV6-1 and TRBJ2-6; no clear D. The material sequenced was memory CD4+ T cells sorted from blood. Subset reported: CD45RA-negative fraction. The CDR3 sequence is CASRVGSTGANVLTF. The CDR3 coding sequence is TGTGCCAGCAGGGTGGGCAGCACTGGGGCCAACGTCCTGACTTTC.